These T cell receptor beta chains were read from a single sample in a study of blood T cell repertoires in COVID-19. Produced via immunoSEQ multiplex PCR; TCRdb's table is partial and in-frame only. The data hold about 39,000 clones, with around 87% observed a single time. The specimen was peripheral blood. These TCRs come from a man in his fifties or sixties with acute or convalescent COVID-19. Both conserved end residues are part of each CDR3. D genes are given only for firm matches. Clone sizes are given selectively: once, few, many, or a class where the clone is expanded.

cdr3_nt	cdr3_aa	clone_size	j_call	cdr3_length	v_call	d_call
TGTGCCAGCTTTTCGGGGGACTATGGCTACACCTTC	CASFSGDYGYTF	.	TRBJ1-2	12	TRBV27	.
TGTGCCAGCAGAGCCACCGGGACAGGGAACACCGGGGAGCTGTTTTTT	CASRATGTGNTGELFF	.	TRBJ2-2	16	TRBV14	TRBD1
TGTGCCAGTAGAGGACTAGCGGGAGGGCGGAGCACCGGGGAGCTGTTTTTT	CASRGLAGGRSTGELFF	once	TRBJ2-2	17	TRBV19	TRBD2
TGTGCCAGTAGTTCGGGGGGGCAGGTCCTGGATGAAGCTTTCTTT	CASSSGGQVLDEAFF	.	TRBJ1-1	15	TRBV19	.
TGCGCCAGCAGCCAAGATGGCAGGCCGGCAACTAATGAAAAACTGTTTTTT	CASSQDGRPATNEKLFF	.	TRBJ1-4	17	TRBV4-1	.
TGTGCCAGCAGCTTAGCGCTACTAGCGGGCCTCTCTGGGGCCAACGTCCTGACTTTC	CASSLALLAGLSGANVLTF	once	TRBJ2-6	19	TRBV7-9	TRBD2
TGCAGCGTTGACGGGACGGGGGGCACAGATACGCAGTATTTT	CSVDGTGGTDTQYF	.	TRBJ2-3	14	TRBV29-1	.
TGTGCCAGCAGTCCCAGACAGCACTACACCGGGGAGCTGTTTTTT	CASSPRQHYTGELFF	.	TRBJ2-2	15	TRBV25-1	.
TGTGCCAGCAGCTTGCGGGATATCGGCTCTGGGGCCAACGTCCTGACTTTC	CASSLRDIGSGANVLTF	.	TRBJ2-6	17	TRBV7-8	.
TGTGCCACCAGCAGAGATTTCCTGACAGGGCAGGGGGCTGAAGCTTTCTTT	CATSRDFLTGQGAEAFF	.	TRBJ1-1	17	TRBV15	TRBD1
TGCAGCGTTTTACCGGGAACTAGCGGAACCAATTACAATGAGCAGTTCTTC	CSVLPGTSGTNYNEQFF	.	TRBJ2-1	17	TRBV29-1	TRBD2
TGTGCCAGCAGTTCGCCCCACCCCACGGGAGCTTTCTTT	CASSSPHPTGAFF	.	TRBJ1-1	13	TRBV28	.
TGTGCCAGCAGTGAAGGGACAGTAGCCTACGAGCAGTACTTC	CASSEGTVAYEQYF	.	TRBJ2-7	14	TRBV6-1	.
TGCGCCAGCAGTGAGTCGAAAGGGGCGGCCGGGGAGCTGTTTTTT	CASSESKGAAGELFF	.	TRBJ2-2	15	TRBV10-2	.
TGTGCCAGCTCAACAGACAGGGGCGAGCAGTACTTC	CASSTDRGEQYF	.	TRBJ2-7	12	TRBV18	TRBD1
TGTGCCAGCTCACCACCGGCGGGGGATTCCGGGGAGCTGTTTTTT	CASSPPAGDSGELFF	once	TRBJ2-2	15	TRBV18	TRBD2
TGTGCCAGCAGTTTATTGGGCGTTGGGGCCAACGTCCTGACTTTC	CASSLLGVGANVLTF	.	TRBJ2-6	15	TRBV27	.
TGTGCCACCAGTGATAGTGACATGCGTGGCTACACCTTC	CATSDSDMRGYTF	.	TRBJ1-2	13	TRBV24-1	.
TGCGCCAGCAGCCAGATCCCAACCGGGTCGACCTACGAGCAGTACTTC	CASSQIPTGSTYEQYF	.	TRBJ2-7	16	TRBV4-1	.
TGTGCCAGTAATAGCGGGATTACGTATACGCAGTATTTT	CASNSGITYTQYF	.	TRBJ2-3	13	TRBV12-3/TRBV12-4	TRBD2
TGTGCCAGCAGCAAAGAGGCTAATTCACCCCTCCACTTT	CASSKEANSPLHF	.	TRBJ1-6	13	TRBV5-4	.
TGTGCCAGCAGTCCGAGGGTAACGCAGTTCTTC	CASSPRVTQFF	.	TRBJ2-1	11	TRBV6-6	.
TGTGCCAGCAGTGTCGAGGTCTACAATGAGCAGTTCTTC	CASSVEVYNEQFF	.	TRBJ2-1	13	TRBV2	.
TGTGCCAGTAGCCTAATTCGTGGCGGAGGTACTACCAATCAGCCCCAGCATTTT	CASSLIRGGGTTNQPQHF	.	TRBJ1-5	18	TRBV19	.
TGTGCCAGCAGCCCTCAGGGGACGAACACTGAAGCTTTCTTT	CASSPQGTNTEAFF	.	TRBJ1-1	14	TRBV3-1/TRBV3-2	.
TGTGCCATCAGTGAGTCTAGCGGGAGCACCGGGGAGCTGTTTTTT	CAISESSGSTGELFF	.	TRBJ2-2	15	TRBV10-3	TRBD2
TGTGCCAGCAGCCTTCGTGGGGGGAGCTATGGCTACACCTTC	CASSLRGGSYGYTF	.	TRBJ1-2	14	TRBV7-9	.
TGTGCCAGCAGCGGGAGGGGGGACACCGGGGAGCTGTTTTTT	CASSGRGDTGELFF	.	TRBJ2-2	14	TRBV2	TRBD2
TGTGCCAGCAGTTTTTACAGGGGAGTTCAGCCCCAGCATTTT	CASSFYRGVQPQHF	.	TRBJ1-5	14	TRBV27	TRBD1
TGCGCCAGCAGTTTGGAGGGGGCATTCTCCTACGAGCAGTACTTC	CASSLEGAFSYEQYF	.	TRBJ2-7	15	TRBV5-1	.
TGCAGCGTCGAAAGGGGACTAGCGGGAAATCAAGAGACCCAGTACTTC	CSVERGLAGNQETQYF	.	TRBJ2-5	16	TRBV29-1	TRBD2
TGTGCCACCAGTGGATCGGGGGGAGAGCAGCCCCAGCATTTT	CATSGSGGEQPQHF	.	TRBJ1-5	14	TRBV24-1	.
TGCGCCAGCAGCGAGAGGACAGGGGGCACCTATGGCTACACCTTC	CASSERTGGTYGYTF	once	TRBJ1-2	15	TRBV5-1	TRBD1
TGTGCCAGCTCCCAGAGGGAGAGCTCCTACAATGAGCAGTTCTTC	CASSQRESSYNEQFF	.	TRBJ2-1	15	TRBV18	.
TGTGCCATCAGTGAGTCCTGGGGGCAAACTGAAGCTTTCTTT	CAISESWGQTEAFF	.	TRBJ1-1	14	TRBV10-3	.
TGTGCCAGCAGGAGTCTAGCGGGAGGGTACGAGCAGTACTTC	CASRSLAGGYEQYF	.	TRBJ2-7	14	TRBV11-2	TRBD2
TGTGCCACCCTGGGGGGGTCCCATAGCGGGGAAAACACCGGGGAGCTGTTTTTT	CATLGGSHSGENTGELFF	once	TRBJ2-2	18	TRBV24-1	TRBD2
TGTGCCAGCAGTTTAGGGCAGGGAATAAACTATGGCTACACCTTC	CASSLGQGINYGYTF	.	TRBJ1-2	15	TRBV27	.
TGCGCCAGCAGCTTGGAGGGAGCGGAGACCCAGTACTTC	CASSLEGAETQYF	.	TRBJ2-5	13	TRBV5-1	.
TGTGCCAGTAGTATAGGTATCCGGACAGGGAGGAAGGAAGCTTTCTTT	CASSIGIRTGRKEAFF	once	TRBJ1-1	16	TRBV19	TRBD1
TGTGCCAGCACCGGGGACACCTATAATTCACCCCTCCACTTT	CASTGDTYNSPLHF	.	TRBJ1-6	14	TRBV6-5	.
TGCGCCAGCAGCTTACTAGCGGGAGGTCGCTACGAGCAGTACTTC	CASSLLAGGRYEQYF	once	TRBJ2-7	15	TRBV5-1	TRBD2
TGTGCCAGCAGTTACTCAATGGCCGTGAACACTGAAGCTTTCTTT	CASSYSMAVNTEAFF	.	TRBJ1-1	15	TRBV6-5	.
TGTGCCAGCAGACCGGACAGGGGTATTCAAGAGACCCAGTACTTC	CASRPDRGIQETQYF	.	TRBJ2-5	15	TRBV11-2	TRBD1
TGTGCCAGTAGTACGCTTAGAGGGACAGCAAATCAGCCCCAGCATTTT	CASSTLRGTANQPQHF	.	TRBJ1-5	16	TRBV19	TRBD1
TGTGCCAGCAGCCGCCGCGTCGGGACTAGCGGGAGGAACAATGAGCAGTTCTTC	CASSRRVGTSGRNNEQFF	.	TRBJ2-1	18	TRBV5-6	TRBD2
TGTGCCAGCAGCGTCAGTCCGGGTCAGCCCCAGCATTTT	CASSVSPGQPQHF	once	TRBJ1-5	13	TRBV9	.
TGTGCCAGCAGCGTAGCTGCCACGGGCACAGATACGCAGTATTTT	CASSVAATGTDTQYF	.	TRBJ2-3	15	TRBV9	.